Here is one T cell receptor beta chain with its context. The source of the sample is a study of blood T cell repertoires in COVID-19. In the study overall: The origin of the acute and convalescent COVID-19 samples was the United States, Italy and Spain. PBMCs, B-cell-depleted T cells, or T cells provided the cDNA or gDNA that made up the material.

Study processing details: Reference gene primer amplification yielded estimated nucleated cell counts. TCRdb's table, derived via immunoSEQ multiplex PCR, lists solely in-frame clones and lacks some. V and J calls and clone size come straight from that table; D and trimming were deduced from the DNA. The table records about 240,000 clones, around 85% of them present only once. This CDR3 region has 15 residues. V was pared by 3 bases and J by 8 bases, with 4 bases of the junction left unmatched. Germline assignment: CDR1 SGHDN and CDR2 FVKESK. The sample taken for sequencing was peripheral blood. This sequence joins TRBV14 and TRBJ1-6, with 10 bases that match TRBD1. The clonotype was recovered from a man aged 60-69 years with acute or convalescent COVID-19. The CDR3 sequence: CASSHTGQGYSPLHF. The DNA of the CDR3 is TGTGCCAGCAGCCATACGGGACAGGGGTATTCACCCCTCCACTTT.